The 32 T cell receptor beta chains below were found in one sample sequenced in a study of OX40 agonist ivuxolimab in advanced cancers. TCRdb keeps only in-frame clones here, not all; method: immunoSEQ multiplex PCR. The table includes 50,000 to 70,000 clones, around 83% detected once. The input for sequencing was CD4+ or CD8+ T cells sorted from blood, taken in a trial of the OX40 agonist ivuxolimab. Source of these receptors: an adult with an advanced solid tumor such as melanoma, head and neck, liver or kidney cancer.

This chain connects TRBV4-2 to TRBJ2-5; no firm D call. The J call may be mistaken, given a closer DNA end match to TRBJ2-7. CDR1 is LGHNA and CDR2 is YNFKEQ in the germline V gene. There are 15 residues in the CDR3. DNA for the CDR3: TGTGCCAGCAGCCAAGATGTCCAGGTACACTACGAGCAGTACTTC. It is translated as CASSQDVQVHYEQYF.

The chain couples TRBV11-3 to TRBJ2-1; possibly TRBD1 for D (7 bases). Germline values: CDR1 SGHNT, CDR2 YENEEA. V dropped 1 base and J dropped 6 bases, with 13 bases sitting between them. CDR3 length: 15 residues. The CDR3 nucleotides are TGTGCCAGCAGCTTAGGTCAGGGGGGTCCCAATGAGCAGTTCTTC. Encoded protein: CASSLGQGGPNEQFF.

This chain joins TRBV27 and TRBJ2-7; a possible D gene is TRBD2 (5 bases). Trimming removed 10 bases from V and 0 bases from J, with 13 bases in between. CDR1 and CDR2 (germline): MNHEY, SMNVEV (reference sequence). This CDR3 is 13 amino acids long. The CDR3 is CATQPGNSYEQYF. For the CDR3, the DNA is TGTGCCACCCAACCGGGGAACTCCTACGAGCAGTACTTC.

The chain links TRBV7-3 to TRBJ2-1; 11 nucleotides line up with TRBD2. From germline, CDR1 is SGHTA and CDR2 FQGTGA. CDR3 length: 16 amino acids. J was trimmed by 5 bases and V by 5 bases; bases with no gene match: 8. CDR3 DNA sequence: TGTGCCAGCAGCCCCACCGGGACTAGCGGTGACAATGAGCAGTTCTTC. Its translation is CASSPTGTSGDNEQFF. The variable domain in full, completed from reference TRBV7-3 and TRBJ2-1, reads GAGVSQTPSNKVTEKGKYVELRCDPISGHTALYWYRQSLGQGPEFLIYFQGTGAADDSGLPNDRFFAVRPEGSVSTLKIQRTERGDSAVYLCASSPTGTSGDNEQFFGPGTRLTVL.

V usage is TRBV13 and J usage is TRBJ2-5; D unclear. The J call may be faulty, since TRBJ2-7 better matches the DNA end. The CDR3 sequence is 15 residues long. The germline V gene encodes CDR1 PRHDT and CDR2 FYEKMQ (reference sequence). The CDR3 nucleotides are TGTGCCAGCAGCTTAGACGGGCGGAGCTCCTACGAGCAGTACTTC. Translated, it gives CASSLDGRSSYEQYF.

The CDR3 is CASSQWSGSYNEQFF. Written as DNA, the CDR3 is TGTGCCAGCAGCCAATGGAGCGGGAGTTACAATGAGCAGTTCTTC. The gene calls are TRBV4-2 and TRBJ2-1, with 8 nucleotides matching TRBD2. Germline CDR1 reads LGHNA; CDR2 reads YNFKEQ. There are 15 residues in the CDR3. After removal of 2 bases from V and 4 bases from J, the junction contained 4 bases not matched to a gene.

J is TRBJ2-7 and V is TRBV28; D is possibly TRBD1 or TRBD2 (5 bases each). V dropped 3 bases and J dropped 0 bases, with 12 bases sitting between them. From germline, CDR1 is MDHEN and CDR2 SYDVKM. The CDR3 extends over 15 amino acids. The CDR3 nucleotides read TGTGCCAGCAGTTTGGCAGGGACCTCCTCCTACGAGCAGTACTTC. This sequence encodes CASSLAGTSSYEQYF.

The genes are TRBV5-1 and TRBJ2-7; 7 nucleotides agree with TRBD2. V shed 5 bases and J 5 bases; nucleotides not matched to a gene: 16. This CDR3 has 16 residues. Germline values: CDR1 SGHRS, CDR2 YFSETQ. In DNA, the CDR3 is TGCGCCAGCAGTTTTCGCCCCGCGGGAGAGGATAACGAGCAGTACTTC. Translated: CASSFRPAGEDNEQYF. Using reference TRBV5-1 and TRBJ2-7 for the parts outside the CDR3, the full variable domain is KAGVTQTPRYLIKTRGQQVTLSCSPISGHRSVSWYQQTPGQGLQFLFEYFSETQRNKGNFPGRFSGRQFSNSRSEMNVSTLELGDSALYLCASSFRPAGEDNEQYFGPGTRLTVT.

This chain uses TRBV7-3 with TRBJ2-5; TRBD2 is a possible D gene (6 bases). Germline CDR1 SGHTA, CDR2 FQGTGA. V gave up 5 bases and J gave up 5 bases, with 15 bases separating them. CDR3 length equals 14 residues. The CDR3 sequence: CASSVLADSETQYF. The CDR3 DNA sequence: TGTGCCAGCAGCGTGTTAGCGGACTCGGAGACCCAGTACTTC.

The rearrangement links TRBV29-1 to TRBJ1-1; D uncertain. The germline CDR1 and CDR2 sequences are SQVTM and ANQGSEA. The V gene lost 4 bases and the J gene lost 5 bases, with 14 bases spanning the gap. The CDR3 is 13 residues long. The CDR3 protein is CSVAASRRTEAFF. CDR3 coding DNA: TGCAGCGTTGCGGCCTCCCGGAGGACTGAAGCTTTCTTT.

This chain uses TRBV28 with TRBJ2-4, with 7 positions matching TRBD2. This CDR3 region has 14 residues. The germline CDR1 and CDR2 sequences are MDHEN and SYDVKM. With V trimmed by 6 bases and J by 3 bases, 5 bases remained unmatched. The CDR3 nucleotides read TGTGCCAGCAGCCTCGGGACTAACAAAAACATTCAGTACTTC. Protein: CASSLGTNKNIQYF.

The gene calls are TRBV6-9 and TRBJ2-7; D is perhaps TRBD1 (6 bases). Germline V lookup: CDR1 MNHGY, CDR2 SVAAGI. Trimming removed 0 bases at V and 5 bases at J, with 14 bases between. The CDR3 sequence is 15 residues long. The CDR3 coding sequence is TGTGCCAGCAGTTATTCCGAACAGGGAGTCCACGAGCAGTACTTC. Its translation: CASSYSEQGVHEQYF.

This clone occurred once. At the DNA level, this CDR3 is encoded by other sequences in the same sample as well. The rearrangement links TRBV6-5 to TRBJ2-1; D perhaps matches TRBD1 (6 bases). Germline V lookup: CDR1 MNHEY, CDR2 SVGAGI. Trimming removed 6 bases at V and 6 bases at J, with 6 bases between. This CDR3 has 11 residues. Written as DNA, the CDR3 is TGTGCCAGCAGCAGGGGCAATGAGCAGTTCTTC. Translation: CASSRGNEQFF.

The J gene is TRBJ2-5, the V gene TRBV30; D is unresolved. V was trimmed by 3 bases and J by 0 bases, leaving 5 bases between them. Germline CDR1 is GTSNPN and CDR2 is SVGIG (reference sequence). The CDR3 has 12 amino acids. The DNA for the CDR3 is TGTGCCTGGAGAGGTTACCAAGAGACCCAGTACTTC. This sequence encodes CAWRGYQETQYF.

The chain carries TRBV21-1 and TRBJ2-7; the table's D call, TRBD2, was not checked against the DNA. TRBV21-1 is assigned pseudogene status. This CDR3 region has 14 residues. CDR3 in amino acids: CASRGLAGVDEQYF. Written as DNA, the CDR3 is TGTGCCAGCAGGGGACTAGCGGGAGTGGACGAGCAGTACTTC.

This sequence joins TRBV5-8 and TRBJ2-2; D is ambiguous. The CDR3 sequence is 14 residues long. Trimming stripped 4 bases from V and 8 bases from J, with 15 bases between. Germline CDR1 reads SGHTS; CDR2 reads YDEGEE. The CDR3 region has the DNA TGTGCCAGCAGCCGCGGCCCTGGAGCTGGGGAGCTGTTTTTT. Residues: CASSRGPGAGELFF.

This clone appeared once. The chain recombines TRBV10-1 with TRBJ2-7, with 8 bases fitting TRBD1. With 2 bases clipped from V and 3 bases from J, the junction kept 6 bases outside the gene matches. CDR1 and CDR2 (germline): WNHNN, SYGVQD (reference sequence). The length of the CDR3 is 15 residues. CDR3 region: CASSEPQGARYEQYF. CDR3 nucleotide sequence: TGCGCCAGCAGTGAGCCCCAGGGGGCGCGCTACGAGCAGTACTTC.

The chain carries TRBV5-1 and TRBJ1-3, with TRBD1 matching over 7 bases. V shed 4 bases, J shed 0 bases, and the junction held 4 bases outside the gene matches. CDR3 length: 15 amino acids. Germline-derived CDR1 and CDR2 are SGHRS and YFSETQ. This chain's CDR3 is CASSEQGSSGNTIYF. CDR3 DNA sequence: TGCGCCAGCAGCGAACAGGGGAGCTCTGGAAACACCATATATTTT.

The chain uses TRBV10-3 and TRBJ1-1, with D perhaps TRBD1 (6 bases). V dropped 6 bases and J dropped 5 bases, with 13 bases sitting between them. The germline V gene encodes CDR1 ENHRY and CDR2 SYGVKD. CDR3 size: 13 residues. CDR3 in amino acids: CAIRNRVETEAFF. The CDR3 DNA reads TGTGCCATCAGGAACAGGGTGGAAACTGAAGCTTTCTTT.

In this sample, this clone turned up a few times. The CDR3 DNA follows: TGTGCCAGCAGTGATCGAGCCCCGGGACAATATAGCAATCAGCCCCAGCATTTT. Translation: CASSDRAPGQYSNQPQHF. J is TRBJ1-5 and V is TRBV6-4, with D tentatively TRBD1 (6 bases). V was cut by 3 bases and J by 0 bases, with 18 bases left in between. Germline CDR1 MRHNA, CDR2 SNTAGT. The length of the CDR3 is 18 residues.

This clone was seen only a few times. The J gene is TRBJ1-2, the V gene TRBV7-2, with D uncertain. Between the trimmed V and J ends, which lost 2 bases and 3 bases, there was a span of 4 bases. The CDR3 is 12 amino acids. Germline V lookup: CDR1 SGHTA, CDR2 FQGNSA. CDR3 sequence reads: CASSLRDYGYTF. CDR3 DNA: TGTGCCAGCAGCTTAAGGGACTATGGCTACACCTTC.

The CDR3 bases are TGTGCCAGCAGCTTGGAAGAGACCCAGTACTTC. It codes for CASSLEETQYF. The genes are TRBV4-2 and TRBJ2-5; no reliable D call. Trimming took off 5 bases at V and 3 bases at J, with 4 bases between the two ends. This CDR3 spans 11 amino acids. The germline V gene encodes CDR1 LGHNA and CDR2 YNFKEQ.

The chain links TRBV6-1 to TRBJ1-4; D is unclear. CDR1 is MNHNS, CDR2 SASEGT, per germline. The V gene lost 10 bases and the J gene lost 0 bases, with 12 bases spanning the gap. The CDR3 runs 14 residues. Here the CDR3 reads CATATQTTNEKLFF. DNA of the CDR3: TGTGCCACAGCAACCCAGACAACTAATGAAAAACTGTTTTTT.

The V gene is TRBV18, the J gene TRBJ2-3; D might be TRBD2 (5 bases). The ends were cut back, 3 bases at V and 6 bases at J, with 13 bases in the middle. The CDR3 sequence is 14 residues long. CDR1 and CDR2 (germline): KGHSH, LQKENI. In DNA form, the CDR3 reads TGTGCCAGCTCACCTGAGGCTAGCCTGGATACGCAGTATTTT. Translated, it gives CASSPEASLDTQYF.

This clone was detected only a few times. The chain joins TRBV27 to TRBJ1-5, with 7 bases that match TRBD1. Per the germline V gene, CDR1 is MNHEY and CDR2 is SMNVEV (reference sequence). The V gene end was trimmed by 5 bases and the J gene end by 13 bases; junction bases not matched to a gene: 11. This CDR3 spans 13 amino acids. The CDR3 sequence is CASSPGHRGRQHF. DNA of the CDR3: TGTGCCAGCAGTCCGGGACACAGGGGAAGGCAGCATTTT.

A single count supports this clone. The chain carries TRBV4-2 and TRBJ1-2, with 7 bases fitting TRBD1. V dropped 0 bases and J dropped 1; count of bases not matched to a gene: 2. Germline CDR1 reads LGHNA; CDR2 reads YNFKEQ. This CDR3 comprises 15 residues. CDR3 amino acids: CASSQEQGRNYGYTF. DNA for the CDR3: TGTGCCAGCAGCCAAGAACAGGGGCGTAACTATGGCTACACCTTC.

In nucleotides, the CDR3 is TGTGCCAGCAGTTCCCGGGGGGCGGAAGATACGCAGTATTTT. As protein: CASSSRGAEDTQYF. This chain uses TRBV6-5 with TRBJ2-3, with D perhaps matching TRBD2 (7 bases). With 4 bases removed from V and 5 bases from J, the gap between germline ends came to 13 bases. The CDR3 loop spans 14 amino acids. Germline V lookup: CDR1 MNHEY, CDR2 SVGAGI.

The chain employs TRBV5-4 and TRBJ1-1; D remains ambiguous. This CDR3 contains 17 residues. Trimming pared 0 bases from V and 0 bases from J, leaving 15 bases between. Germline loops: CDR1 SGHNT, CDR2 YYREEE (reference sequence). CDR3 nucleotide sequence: TGTGCCAGCAGCTTGGAAGGCCTCGCGGGTATGAACACTGAAGCTTTCTTT. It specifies CASSLEGLAGMNTEAFF.

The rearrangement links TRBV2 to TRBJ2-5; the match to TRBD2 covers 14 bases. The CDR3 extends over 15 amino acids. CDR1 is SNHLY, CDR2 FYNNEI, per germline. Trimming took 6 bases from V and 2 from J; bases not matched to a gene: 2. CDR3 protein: CASRRLAGGQETQYF. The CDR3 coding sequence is TGTGCCAGCAGAAGACTAGCGGGAGGGCAAGAGACCCAGTACTTC.

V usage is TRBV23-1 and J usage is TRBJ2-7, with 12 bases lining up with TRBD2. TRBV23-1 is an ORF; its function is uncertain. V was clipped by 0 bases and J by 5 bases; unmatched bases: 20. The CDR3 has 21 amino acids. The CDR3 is CASSQSPRLAGVPKAYNEQYF. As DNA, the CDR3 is TGCGCCAGCAGTCAATCCCCCCGACTAGCGGGAGTCCCCAAGGCGTACAACGAGCAGTACTTC.

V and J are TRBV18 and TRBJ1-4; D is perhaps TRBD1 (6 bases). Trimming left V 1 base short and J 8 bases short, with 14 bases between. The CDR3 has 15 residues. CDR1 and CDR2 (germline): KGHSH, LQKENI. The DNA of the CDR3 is TGTGCCAGCTCACCACGGTGGGGGCGTGAGGAAAAACTGTTTTTT. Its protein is CASSPRWGREEKLFF.

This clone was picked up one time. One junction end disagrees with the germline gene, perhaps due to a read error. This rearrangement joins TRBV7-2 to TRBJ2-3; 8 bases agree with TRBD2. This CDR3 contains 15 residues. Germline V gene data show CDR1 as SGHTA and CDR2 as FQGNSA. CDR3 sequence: CASSRSGTSIDTQYF. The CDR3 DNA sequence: TGTGCCAGCAGCCGTAGCGGGACAAGCATAGATACGCAGTATTTT. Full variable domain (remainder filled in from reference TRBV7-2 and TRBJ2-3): GAGVSQSPSNKVTEKGKDVELRCDPISGHTALYWYRQSLGQGLEFLIYFQGNSAPDKSGLPSDRFSAERTGGSVSTLTIQRTQQEDSAVYLCASSRSGTSIDTQYFGPGTRLTVL.